This passage covers 14 T cell receptor beta chains from one sample sequenced in a study of neurological immune-mediated disorders. Via MiXCR, TCRdb re-called the 5' RACE reads, giving one row per CDR3 protein. The table shows 25,000 to 35,000 distinct CDR3 sequences, with roughly 15% occurring only once. The sequenced sample was PBMCs. Receptors originate from a man in his sixties or seventies in good health.

This clonotype appeared many times. The CDR3 sequence: CASSVGPPLGRGNNEQFF. The CDR3, as DNA: TGTGCCAGCAGCGTAGGCCCCCCCCTGGGACGGGGGAACAATGAGCAGTTCTTC. The chain links TRBV9 to TRBJ2-1; D might be TRBD2 (6 bases). The CDR3 runs to 18 residues. Germline V gives CDR1 SGDLS, CDR2 YYNGEE. The V and J ends lost 0 bases and 5 bases respectively, with 21 bases between them.

In this sample, this clonotype turned up many times. This chain links TRBV11-2 with TRBJ2-2; D uncertain. The germline V gene has CDR1 SGHAT and CDR2 FQNNGV. This CDR3 contains 14 residues. The V end was cut by 5 bases, the J end by 5 bases, with 12 bases between. CDR3 region: CASSPPGFTGELFF. The CDR3 nucleotides read TGTGCCAGCAGCCCCCCCGGATTTACCGGGGAGCTGTTTTTT.

This clonotype has ten or more counts. The chain is built from TRBV6-5 and TRBJ2-3; 9 bases are a match to TRBD1. The CDR3 covers 16 residues. The junction had 8 bases not matched to a gene; V was cut back by 5 bases and J by 2 bases. In germline, CDR1 is MNHEY, CDR2 SVGAGI. CDR3 in DNA: TGTGCCAGCAGTGGGGTAGGGACAGGGCCCACAGATACGCAGTATTTT. It encodes CASSGVGTGPTDTQYF.

This rearrangement joins TRBV5-1 to TRBJ2-7; D is unresolved. CDR1 is SGHRS and CDR2 is YFSETQ in the germline V gene. With 9 bases removed from V and 2 bases from J, the gap between germline ends came to 15 bases. This CDR3 is built from 13 residues. CDR3 sequence reads: CAIIFTNPYEQYF. The CDR3 coding sequence is TGCGCCATCATCTTTACAAATCCCTACGAGCAGTACTTC.

This clonotype was found many times. The gene calls are TRBV12-3 or TRBV12-4 and TRBJ1-4, with a tentative D call TRBD1 (5 bases). V gave up 3 bases and J gave up 6 bases, with 11 bases separating them. The CDR3 is made up of 14 amino acids. The CDR3 spells CASSFSGYHEKLFF. As DNA, the CDR3 is TGTGCCAGCAGTTTCTCAGGGTATCATGAAAAACTGTTTTTT.

This clonotype was picked up many times. V usage is TRBV29-1 and J usage is TRBJ2-7, with D possibly matching TRBD2 (5 bases). Germline loops: CDR1 SQVTM, CDR2 ANQGSEA. V lost 3 bases to trimming and J lost 0 bases, with 9 bases between them. The CDR3 has 13 residues. The CDR3 DNA sequence: TGCAGCGTTGAGGACTCAAGCTCCTACGAGCAGTACTTC. Translating gives CSVEDSSSYEQYF.

This clonotype was detected ten times or more. The V call is TRBV5-1, the J call TRBJ2-1; 9 positions agree with TRBD1. After removal of 5 bases from V and 9 bases from J, the junction contained 12 bases not matched to a gene. The length of the CDR3 is 15 residues. Germline V gives CDR1 SGHRS, CDR2 YFSETQ. The CDR3 DNA sequence: TGCGCCAGCAGGGACCCGGGACAGGGATGGGGTGAGCAGTTCTTC. Translating it yields CASRDPGQGWGEQFF.

This clonotype was found many times. The CDR3 sequence: CASSPTSGYGYTF. CDR3 DNA: TGTGCCAGCAGCCCGACCTCGGGCTATGGCTACACCTTC. The genes are TRBV7-2 and TRBJ1-2; D remains ambiguous. CDR3 length equals 13 residues. Between the trimmed V and J ends, which lost 5 bases and 4 bases, there was a span of 11 bases. The germline gives CDR1 SGHTA, CDR2 FQGNSA.

This clonotype was seen many times. The chain employs TRBV20-1 and TRBJ1-1, with D uncertain. The ends were cut back, 4 bases at V and 2 bases at J, with 5 bases in the middle. The length of the CDR3 is 11 residues. CDR1 is DFQATT and CDR2 is SNEGSKA in the germline V gene (reference sequence). As DNA, the CDR3 is TGCAGTGCTACTCCTAACACTGAAGCTTTCTTT. Translation: CSATPNTEAFF.

In its sample, this clonotype was seen many times. The chain has TRBV7-2 and TRBJ2-7; D is possibly TRBD2 (5 bases). Germline assignment: CDR1 SGHTA and CDR2 FQGNSA. This CDR3 has 14 amino acids. V was cut by 4 bases and J by 7 bases, with 17 bases left in between. The CDR3 loop reads CASSSGVGVWEQYF. CDR3 DNA: TGTGCCAGCAGCTCCGGGGTGGGTGTATGGGAGCAGTACTTC.

This clonotype was recorded many times. The chain couples TRBV5-5 to TRBJ2-7; D not resolved. Per the germline V gene, CDR1 is SGHKS and CDR2 is YYEKEE (reference sequence). V was cut by 5 bases and J by 3 bases, with 21 bases left in between. The CDR3 contains 16 residues. The CDR3 region is CASRRHYDTYVYEQYF. CDR3 nucleotide sequence: TGTGCCAGCAGAAGACACTATGACACATATGTCTACGAGCAGTACTTC. Full variable domain (remainder filled in from reference TRBV5-5 and TRBJ2-7): DAGVTQSPTHLIKTRGQQVTLRCSPISGHKSVSWYQQVLGQGPQFIFQYYEKEERGRGNFPDRFSARQFPNYSSELNVNALLLGDSALYLCASRRHYDTYVYEQYFGPGTRLTVT.

This clonotype was counted ten times or more. The V call is TRBV18, the J call TRBJ2-7; D remains unclear. CDR1 and CDR2 (germline): KGHSH, LQKENI. The CDR3 is 14 residues long. V was clipped by 0 bases and J by 2 bases, with 8 bases between them. The CDR3 region has the DNA TGTGCCAGCTCACCACCGGTGACACCCTACGAGCAGTACTTC. Translated, it gives CASSPPVTPYEQYF.

This clonotype was seen at least ten times. The chain combines TRBV5-1 with TRBJ1-2; tentatively, D is TRBD1 (5 bases). This CDR3 has 15 residues. CDR1 and CDR2 (germline): SGHRS, YFSETQ. Deletions cut 3 bases from V and 4 bases from J, with 16 bases between. The CDR3 here is CASSSGTAPSYGYTF. CDR3 nucleotides: TGCGCCAGCAGCTCTGGGACCGCACCTTCCTATGGCTACACCTTC.

This clonotype appeared many times. The rearrangement uses TRBV5-1 and TRBJ2-2; D perhaps matches TRBD1 (6 bases). The CDR3 runs 15 residues. Germline V lookup: CDR1 SGHRS, CDR2 YFSETQ. With 4 bases removed from V and 4 bases from J, the gap between germline ends came to 14 bases. The CDR3 sequence: CASSLLQGSTGELFF. DNA for the CDR3: TGCGCCAGCAGCCTTCTACAGGGAAGCACCGGGGAGCTGTTTTTT.